This T cell receptor beta chain was identified in a study of shared clonotypes between healthy human individuals. With 4 bases clipped from V and 0 bases from J, the junction kept 13 bases outside the gene matches. Germline CDR1 MNHNS, CDR2 SASEGT. The CDR3 is 20 residues long. The protocol was immunoSEQ multiplex PCR, while the TCRdb copy is restricted to in-frame clones and leaves out a portion. The data show 1.4 million to 1.5 million clones, with roughly 96% seen just once and approximately 1.1% held by the top ten. Nashville, Tennessee was home to all donors, each a Caucasian adult. This clone came up once.

The V and J genes are TRBV6-1 and TRBJ2-1, with TRBD2 identical over 12 bases. The clonotype comes from a man younger than 45 in good health. Material for sequencing was naive CD4+ T cells sorted from blood. Noted subset: CD45RA+ positively selected. CDR3 sequence: CASSGFQTSGRTYSYNEQFF. CDR3 bases: TGTGCCAGCAGTGGATTCCAGACTAGCGGGAGAACCTACTCCTACAATGAGCAGTTCTTC.